This TCR beta chain comes out of a study of response to subunit inactivated influenza vaccine. Notes on the study in general: Seasonal influenza vaccination, on each occasion, was suggested by the authors to recruit few new T cells.

Via MiXCR, TCRdb re-called the RT-PCR reads, giving one row per CDR3 protein. The data hold about 480,000 distinct CDR3 sequences, with 25% observed a single time. This clonotype was observed a handful of times. Its cognate antigen is unknown. Trimming left V 0 bases short and J 4 bases short, with 12 bases between. From germline, CDR1 is MNHNS and CDR2 SASEGT. The CDR3 covers 15 residues. The TCR sequence derives from a man over 45 who received an inactivated influenza vaccine. The chain is built from TRBV6-1 and TRBJ1-1; no definite D call. This sample comprised CD4+ T cells sorted from PBMCs, obtained roughly 5 days after vaccination. CDR3 sequence: CASSEAVGPVTEAFF. CDR3 DNA: TGTGCCAGCAGTGAAGCGGTAGGACCCGTCACTGAAGCTTTCTTT.